This T cell receptor beta chain originates from a study of preoperative IRX-2 immunotherapy in early breast cancer. Treatment of the sample: preoperative locoregional IRX-2 cytokine immunotherapy. Preoperative locoregional IRX-2 cytokine immunotherapy was tested in the phase Ib source study. Sequencing used immunoSEQ multiplex PCR; TCRdb keeps in-frame clones, though not all of them. This table holds approximately 96,000 clones, about nine tenths found once. The J segment lost 1 base and the V segment lost 6 bases, leaving 8 bases of the junction unmatched. In germline, CDR1 is MNHGY, CDR2 SAAAGT. The CDR3 contains 16 residues.

J is TRBJ2-3 and V is TRBV6-8, with 9 nucleotides matching TRBD2. The receptor was derived from a human donor with breast cancer. The sequencing here drew on tumor tissue, taken after IRX-2 immunotherapy. For the CDR3, the DNA is TGTGCCAGCAGAGGAGAACTAGCGGGCCGCACAGATACGCAGTATTTT. This translates into CASRGELAGRTDTQYF.